A few counts support the clone carrying this T cell receptor (beta chain). The method was immunoSEQ multiplex PCR; TCRdb's version includes in-frame clones alone and lacks a portion of them. Of roughly 300,000 clones in the sample, approximately 86% are singletons; the top ten hold roughly 9%. These data come from a study of blood T cell repertoires in COVID-19. This CDR3 spans 14 amino acids. CDR1 and CDR2 from the germline V gene are SGHRS and YFSETQ. V gave up 7 bases and J gave up 6 bases, with 16 bases separating them. The rearrangement joins TRBV5-1 to TRBJ2-2, with TRBD1 as a possible D gene (5 bases). This clonotype was obtained from a man aged 18 to 29 with active or convalescent COVID-19. Sequencing was done on a sample of peripheral blood. This CDR3 reads CASGDQGFAGELFF. The DNA for the CDR3 is TGCGCCAGCGGCGACCAGGGATTCGCCGGGGAGCTGTTTTTT.